Listed below are T cell receptor beta chains from one sample, sequenced in a study of shared clonotypes between healthy human individuals. Libraries were prepared by immunoSEQ multiplex PCR; TCRdb keeps only in-frame clonotypes and omits some of them. Of over 400,000 clones listed, roughly 95% were seen once; the top ten hold 0.064%. Material: naive CD4+ T cells sorted from blood. Receptors originate from a woman aged 25-40 years in good health. Each CDR3 is given with its conserved first and last residue. Each record gives: V gene, J gene, D gene, clone size, CDR3 DNA, CDR3 protein. A D gene is named only where the DNA matches it firmly. Expanded clones get a size class; other rows say once, few or many, or leave the size out.

TRBV28,TRBJ1-5,-,-,TGTGCCAGCAGTCCCGATCTGATTAGGGGTCAGCCCCAGCATTTT,CASSPDLIRGQPQHF
TRBV29-1,TRBJ2-7,-,-,TGCAGCGTTGGGGAACGATCCTACGAGCAGTACTTC,CSVGERSYEQYF
TRBV28,TRBJ1-1,-,-,TGTGCCAGCAGTTCTAACAACGGATATGAAGCTTTCTTT,CASSSNNGYEAFF
TRBV7-9,TRBJ2-3,TRBD2,-,TGTGCCAGCAGCTTAGTACGCGGGGGGAGGAAAGATACGCAGTATTTT,CASSLVRGGRKDTQYF
TRBV7-5,TRBJ1-5,-,-,TGTGTCAGAAGCTTTCGACCCATCGGGGGGGGAAATAGCAATCAGCCCCAGCATTTT,CVRSFRPIGGGNSNQPQHF
TRBV19,TRBJ2-1,TRBD1,once,TGTGCCAGTAGTATAGATCAGGGGGGACAGGGTTACAATGAGCAGTTCTTC,CASSIDQGGQGYNEQFF
TRBV18,TRBJ2-2,TRBD1,-,TGTGCCAGCTCACCTCACAGACCGGGACAGGGGATCGGGACCGGGGAGCTGTTTTTT,CASSPHRPGQGIGTGELFF
TRBV19,TRBJ2-7,TRBD1,-,TGTGCCAGTAGTAAAAAATGGACAGGAAACGAGCAGTACTTC,CASSKKWTGNEQYF
TRBV6-1,TRBJ2-7,-,once,TGTGCCAGCAGTGGACACAGGGTTTGGGTCTCCTACGAGCAGTACTTC,CASSGHRVWVSYEQYF
TRBV5-1,TRBJ2-1,-,-,TGCGCCAGCAGCTCCCTAGCGACCTACAATGAGCAGTTCTTC,CASSSLATYNEQFF
TRBV28,TRBJ2-5,-,once,TGTGCCAGCAGTCCTACTAGGGGCCAAGAGACCCAGTACTTC,CASSPTRGQETQYF
TRBV6-1,TRBJ2-7,TRBD1,-,TGTGCCAGCAGTGAACAAGGGGGCAGGGGCTACGAGCAGTACTTC,CASSEQGGRGYEQYF
TRBV28,TRBJ2-3,-,-,TGTGCCAGCAGTTTCCGGCAGGCTAGCACAGATACGCAGTATTTT,CASSFRQASTDTQYF
TRBV28,TRBJ2-7,TRBD1,-,TGTGCCAGCACGGTTCGGGACAGGACCTACGAGCAGTACTTC,CASTVRDRTYEQYF
TRBV5-4,TRBJ2-7,-,-,TGTGCCAGCAGCTTGTACGGCCAGGGTTCCTACGAGCAGTACTTC,CASSLYGQGSYEQYF
TRBV5-1,TRBJ2-1,TRBD2,-,TGCGCCAGCAGCTTGGCCAGCGCGGGAGGGCCCGATGAGCAGTTCTTC,CASSLASAGGPDEQFF
TRBV27,TRBJ2-7,TRBD2,-,TGTGCCAGCGGACGACCGGGGACTAGCCTCGTCGAGCAGTACTTC,CASGRPGTSLVEQYF
TRBV10-3,TRBJ1-2,-,-,TGTGCCATCAGTGATCCGGGACGGAACTATGGCTACACCTTC,CAISDPGRNYGYTF
TRBV11-2,TRBJ2-5,-,-,TGTGCCAGCAGCTTAGGTAGAGGCGGGGAGACCCAGTACTTC,CASSLGRGGETQYF
TRBV2,TRBJ2-7,-,-,TGTGCCAGCAATTTGTCCGGCCCCGACGAGCAGTACTTC,CASNLSGPDEQYF
TRBV18,TRBJ2-3,TRBD2,-,TGTGCCAGCTCACTTCGGGGACTAGCGGGGGAGACAGATACGCAGTATTTT,CASSLRGLAGETDTQYF
TRBV28,TRBJ2-7,-,-,TGTGCCAGCGGATCCCCCTGGAGCTCCTACGAGCAGTACTTC,CASGSPWSSYEQYF
TRBV11-2,TRBJ2-1,TRBD1,-,TGTGCCAGCAGCTTAGATAGGTGGGACAGGGGGCCTGATGAGCAGTTCTTC,CASSLDRWDRGPDEQFF
TRBV2,TRBJ1-1,-,few,TGTGCCAGCACGAGGCAAACGGCAGGGACGAGAGCTTTCTTT,CASTRQTAGTRAFF
TRBV28,TRBJ1-2,-,once,TGTGCCAGCAGTTTACCTCACTATGGCTACACCTTC,CASSLPHYGYTF
TRBV11-2,TRBJ2-7,-,-,TGTGCCAGCAGCTTAGCGGCCAGAACCTACGAGCAGTACTTC,CASSLAARTYEQYF
TRBV7-9,TRBJ2-7,-,-,TGTGCCAGCAGCTTAGAGGGGGGCCTCTCCTACGAGCAGTACTTC,CASSLEGGLSYEQYF